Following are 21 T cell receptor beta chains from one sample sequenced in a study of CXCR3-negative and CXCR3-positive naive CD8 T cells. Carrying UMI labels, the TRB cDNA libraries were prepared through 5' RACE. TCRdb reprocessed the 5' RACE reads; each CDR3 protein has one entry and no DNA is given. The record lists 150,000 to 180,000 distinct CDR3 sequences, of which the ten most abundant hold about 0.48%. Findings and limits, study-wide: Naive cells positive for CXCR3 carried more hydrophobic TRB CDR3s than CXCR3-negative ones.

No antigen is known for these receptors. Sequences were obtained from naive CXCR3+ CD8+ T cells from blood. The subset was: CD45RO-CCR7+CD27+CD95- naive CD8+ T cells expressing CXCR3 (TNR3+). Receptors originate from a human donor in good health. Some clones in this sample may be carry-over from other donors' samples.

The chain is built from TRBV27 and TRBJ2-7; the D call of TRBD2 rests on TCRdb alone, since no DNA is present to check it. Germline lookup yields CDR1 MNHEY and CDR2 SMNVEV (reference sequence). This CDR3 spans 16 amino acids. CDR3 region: CASSSFSEGGTYEQYF.

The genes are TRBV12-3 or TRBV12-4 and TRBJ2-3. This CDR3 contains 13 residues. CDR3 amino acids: CASSRSSTDTQYF.

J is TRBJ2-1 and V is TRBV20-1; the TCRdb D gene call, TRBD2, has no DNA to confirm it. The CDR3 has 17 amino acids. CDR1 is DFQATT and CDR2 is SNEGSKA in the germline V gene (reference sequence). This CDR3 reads CSAPAGLATIYYNEQFF.

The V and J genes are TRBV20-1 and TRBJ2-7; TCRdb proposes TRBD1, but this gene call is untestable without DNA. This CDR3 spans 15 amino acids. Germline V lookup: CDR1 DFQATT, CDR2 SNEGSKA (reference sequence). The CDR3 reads CSADVTGTPSYEQYF.

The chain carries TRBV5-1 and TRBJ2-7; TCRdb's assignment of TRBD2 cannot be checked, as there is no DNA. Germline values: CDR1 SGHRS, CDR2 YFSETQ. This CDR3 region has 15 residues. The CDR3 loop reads CASRTPGLAGYEQYF.

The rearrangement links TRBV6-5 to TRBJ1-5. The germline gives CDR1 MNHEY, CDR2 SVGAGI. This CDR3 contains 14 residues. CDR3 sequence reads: CASSYKGWGQPQHF.

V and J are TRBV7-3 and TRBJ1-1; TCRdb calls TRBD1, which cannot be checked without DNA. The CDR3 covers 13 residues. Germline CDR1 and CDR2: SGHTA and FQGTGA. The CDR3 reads CASSPQGNTEAFF.

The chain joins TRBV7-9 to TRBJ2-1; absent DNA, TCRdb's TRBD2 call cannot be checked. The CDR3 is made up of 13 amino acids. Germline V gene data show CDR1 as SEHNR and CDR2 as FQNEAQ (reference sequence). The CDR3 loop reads CASSPVGSNEQFF.

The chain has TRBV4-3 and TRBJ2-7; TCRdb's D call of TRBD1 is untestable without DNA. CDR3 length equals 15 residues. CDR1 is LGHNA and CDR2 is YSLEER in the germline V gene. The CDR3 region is CASSQGPGTAYKQYF.

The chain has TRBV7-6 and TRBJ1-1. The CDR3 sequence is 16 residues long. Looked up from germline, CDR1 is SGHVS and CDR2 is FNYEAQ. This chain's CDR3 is CASSLGGDGLNTEAFF.

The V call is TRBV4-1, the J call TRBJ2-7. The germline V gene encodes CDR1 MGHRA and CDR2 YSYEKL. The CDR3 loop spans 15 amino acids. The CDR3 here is CASSQDGLGSYEQYF.

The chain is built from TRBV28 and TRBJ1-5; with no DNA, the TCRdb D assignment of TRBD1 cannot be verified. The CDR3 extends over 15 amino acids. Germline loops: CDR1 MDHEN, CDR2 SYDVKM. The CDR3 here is CASSFQTGRNQPQHF.

The CDR3 is CASSPLMGTENTEAFF. The chain is built from TRBV7-9 and TRBJ1-1. The CDR3 totals 16 residues. CDR1 and CDR2 from the germline V gene are SEHNR and FQNEAQ (reference sequence).

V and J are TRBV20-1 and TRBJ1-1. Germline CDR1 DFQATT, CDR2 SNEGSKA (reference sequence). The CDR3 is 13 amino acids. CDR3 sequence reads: CSAGGTGHTEAFF.

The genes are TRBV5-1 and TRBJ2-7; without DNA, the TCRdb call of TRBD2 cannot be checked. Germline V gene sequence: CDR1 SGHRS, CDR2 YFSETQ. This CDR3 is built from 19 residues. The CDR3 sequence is CASGSIGGTSGGRAYEQYF.

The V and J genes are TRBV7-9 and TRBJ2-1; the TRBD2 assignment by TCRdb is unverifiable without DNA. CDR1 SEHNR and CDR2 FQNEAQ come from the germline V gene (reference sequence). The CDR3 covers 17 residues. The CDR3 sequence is CASSQSNSGGSYNEQFF.

The CDR3 spells CASSQDRGRVNNEQFF. This chain uses TRBV14 with TRBJ2-1; the D gene TCRdb calls, TRBD1, cannot be checked with no DNA. In germline, CDR1 is SGHDN, CDR2 FVKESK. The CDR3 totals 16 residues.

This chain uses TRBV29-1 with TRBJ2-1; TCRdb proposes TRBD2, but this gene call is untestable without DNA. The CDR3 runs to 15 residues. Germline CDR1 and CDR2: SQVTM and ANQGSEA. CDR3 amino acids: CSVEARLAGVNEQFF.

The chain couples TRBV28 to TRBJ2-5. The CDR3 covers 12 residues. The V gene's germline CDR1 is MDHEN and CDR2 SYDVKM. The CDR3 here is CASSFPQETQYF.

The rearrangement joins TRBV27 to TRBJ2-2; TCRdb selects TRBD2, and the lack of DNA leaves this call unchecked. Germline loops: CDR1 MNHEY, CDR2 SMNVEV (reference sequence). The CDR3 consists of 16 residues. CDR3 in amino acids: CASSSWTSSSTAELFF.

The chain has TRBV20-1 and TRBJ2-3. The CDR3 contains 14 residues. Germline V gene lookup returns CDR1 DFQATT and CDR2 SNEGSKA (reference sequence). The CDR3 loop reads CSAKTGASTDTQYF.